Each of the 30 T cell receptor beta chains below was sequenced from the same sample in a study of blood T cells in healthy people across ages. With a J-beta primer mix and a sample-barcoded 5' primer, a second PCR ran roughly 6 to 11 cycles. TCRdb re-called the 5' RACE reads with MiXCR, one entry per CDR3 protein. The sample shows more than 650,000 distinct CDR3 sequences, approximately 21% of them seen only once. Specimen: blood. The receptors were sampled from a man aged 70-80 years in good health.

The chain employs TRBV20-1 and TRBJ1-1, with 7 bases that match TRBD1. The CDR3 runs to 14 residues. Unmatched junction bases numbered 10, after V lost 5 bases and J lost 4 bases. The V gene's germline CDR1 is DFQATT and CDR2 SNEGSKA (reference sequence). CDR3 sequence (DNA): TGCAGTGCTCCCGAGCAGGGGGAGGGCACTGAAGCTTTCTTT. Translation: CSAPEQGEGTEAFF.

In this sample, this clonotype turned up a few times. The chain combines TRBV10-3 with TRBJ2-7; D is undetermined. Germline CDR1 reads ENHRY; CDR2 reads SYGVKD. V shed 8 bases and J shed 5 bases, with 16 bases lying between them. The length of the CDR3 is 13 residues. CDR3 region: CAIGVEARHEQYF. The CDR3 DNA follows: TGTGCCATCGGGGTTGAGGCTCGGCACGAGCAGTACTTC.

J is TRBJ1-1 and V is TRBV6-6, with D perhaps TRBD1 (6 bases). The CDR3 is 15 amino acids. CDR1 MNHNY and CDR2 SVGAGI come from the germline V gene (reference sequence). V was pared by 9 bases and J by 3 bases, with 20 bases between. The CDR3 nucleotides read TGTGCCAGTTTATTGACGGGACAAGCACACACTGAAGCTTTCTTT. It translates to CASLLTGQAHTEAFF.

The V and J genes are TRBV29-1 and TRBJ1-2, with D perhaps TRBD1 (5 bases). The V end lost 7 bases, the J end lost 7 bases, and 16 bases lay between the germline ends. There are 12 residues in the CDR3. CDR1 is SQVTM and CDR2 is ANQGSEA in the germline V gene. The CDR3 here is CSATGTEPGYTF. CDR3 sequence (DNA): TGCAGCGCTACCGGGACGGAACCTGGCTACACCTTC.

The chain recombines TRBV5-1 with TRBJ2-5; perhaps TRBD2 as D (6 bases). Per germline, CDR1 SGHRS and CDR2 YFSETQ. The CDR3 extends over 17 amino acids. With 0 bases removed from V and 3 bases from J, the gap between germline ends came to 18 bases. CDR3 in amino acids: CASSLGRSSGLEETQYF. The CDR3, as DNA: TGCGCCAGCAGCTTGGGACGAAGTAGCGGTCTTGAAGAGACCCAGTACTTC. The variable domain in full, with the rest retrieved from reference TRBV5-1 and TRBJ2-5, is KAGVTQTPRYLIKTRGQQVTLSCSPISGHRSVSWYQQTPGQGLQFLFEYFSETQRNKGNFPGRFSGRQFSNSRSEMNVSTLELGDSALYLCASSLGRSSGLEETQYFGPGTRLLVL.

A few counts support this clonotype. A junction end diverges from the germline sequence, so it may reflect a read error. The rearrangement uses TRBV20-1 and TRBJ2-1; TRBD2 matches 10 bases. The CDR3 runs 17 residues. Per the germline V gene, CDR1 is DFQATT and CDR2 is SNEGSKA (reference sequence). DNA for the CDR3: TGCAGTGCTAGAGTAGGTGGGACTAGCGCTCCCTACGATGAGCAGTTCTTC. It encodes CSARVGGTSAPYDEQFF.

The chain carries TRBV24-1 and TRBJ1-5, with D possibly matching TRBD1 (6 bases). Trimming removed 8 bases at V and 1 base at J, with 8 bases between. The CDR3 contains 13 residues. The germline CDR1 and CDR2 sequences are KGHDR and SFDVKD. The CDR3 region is CATNDRSNQPQHF. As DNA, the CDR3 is TGTGCCACCAATGACAGGAGCAATCAGCCCCAGCATTTT.

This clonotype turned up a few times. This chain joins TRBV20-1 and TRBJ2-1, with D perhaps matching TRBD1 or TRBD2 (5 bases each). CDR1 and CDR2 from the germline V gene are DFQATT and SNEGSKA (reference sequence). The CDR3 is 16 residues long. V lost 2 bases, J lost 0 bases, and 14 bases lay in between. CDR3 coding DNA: TGCAGTGCTAGATCCCGCCGGGACCACTCCTACAATGAGCAGTTCTTC. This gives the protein CSARSRRDHSYNEQFF.

Here the CDR3 reads CASSPNTGFEKLFF. The DNA of the CDR3 is TGCGCCAGCAGCCCGAACACAGGGTTTGAAAAACTGTTTTTT. The chain has TRBV4-3 and TRBJ1-4; TRBD1 might be the D (6 bases). Germline assignment: CDR1 LGHNA and CDR2 YSLEER. Trimming stripped 4 bases from V and 7 bases from J, with 13 bases between. The CDR3 consists of 14 residues.

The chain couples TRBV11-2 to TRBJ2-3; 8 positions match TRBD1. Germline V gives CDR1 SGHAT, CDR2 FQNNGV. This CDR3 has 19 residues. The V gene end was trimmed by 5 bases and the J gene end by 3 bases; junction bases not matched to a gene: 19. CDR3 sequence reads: CASSTLRPGQGWLTDTQYF. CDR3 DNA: TGTGCCAGCAGCACACTAAGGCCCGGACAGGGTTGGTTGACAGATACGCAGTATTTT.

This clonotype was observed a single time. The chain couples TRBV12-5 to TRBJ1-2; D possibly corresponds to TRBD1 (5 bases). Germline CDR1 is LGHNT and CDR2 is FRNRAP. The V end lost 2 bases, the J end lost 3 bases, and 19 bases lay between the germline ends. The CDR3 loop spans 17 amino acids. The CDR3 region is CASGLTTPGGSYYGYTF. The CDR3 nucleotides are TGTGCTAGTGGTTTGACCACCCCCGGGGGTTCTTACTATGGCTACACCTTC. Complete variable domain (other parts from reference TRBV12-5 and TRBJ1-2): DARVTQTPRHKVTEMGQEVTMRCQPILGHNTVFWYRQTMMQGLELLAYFRNRAPLDDSGMPKDRFSAEMPDATLATLKIQPSEPRDSAVYFCASGLTTPGGSYYGYTFGSGTRLTVV.

Here the CDR3 reads CASSYGHSYEQYF. Here the CDR3 DNA reads TGTGCCAGCAGTTACGGACACTCCTACGAGCAGTACTTC. The chain has TRBV6-5 and TRBJ2-7, with a possible D match to TRBD1 (5 bases). V was clipped by 2 bases and J by 0 bases, with 5 bases between them. The CDR3 has 13 amino acids. CDR1 MNHEY and CDR2 SVGAGI come from the germline V gene.

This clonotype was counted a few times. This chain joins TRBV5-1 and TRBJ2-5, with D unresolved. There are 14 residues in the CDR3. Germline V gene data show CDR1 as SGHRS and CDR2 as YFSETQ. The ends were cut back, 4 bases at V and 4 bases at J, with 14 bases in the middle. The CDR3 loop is CASSPSPSSETQYF. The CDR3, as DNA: TGCGCCAGCAGCCCTTCTCCCAGTTCAGAGACCCAGTACTTC.

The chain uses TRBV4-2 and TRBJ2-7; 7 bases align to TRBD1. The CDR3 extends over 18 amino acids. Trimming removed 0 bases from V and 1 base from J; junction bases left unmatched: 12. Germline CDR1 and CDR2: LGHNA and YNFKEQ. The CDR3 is CASSQDSRQGVMSYEQYF. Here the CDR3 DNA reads TGTGCCAGCAGCCAAGATTCACGACAGGGTGTGATGTCCTACGAGCAGTACTTC.

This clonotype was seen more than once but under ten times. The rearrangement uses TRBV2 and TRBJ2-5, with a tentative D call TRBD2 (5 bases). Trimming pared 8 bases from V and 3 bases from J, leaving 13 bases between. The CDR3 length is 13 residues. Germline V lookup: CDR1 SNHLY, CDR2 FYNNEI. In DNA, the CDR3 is TGTGCCAGCGGCGGGCGTCGAAAAGAGACCCAGTACTTC. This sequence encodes CASGGRRKETQYF.

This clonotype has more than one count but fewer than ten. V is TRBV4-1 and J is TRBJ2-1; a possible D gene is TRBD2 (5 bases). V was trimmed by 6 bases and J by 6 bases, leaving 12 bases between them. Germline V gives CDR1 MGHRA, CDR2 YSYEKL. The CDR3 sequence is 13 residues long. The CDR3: CASSEPSLNEQFF. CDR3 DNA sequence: TGCGCCAGCAGTGAACCTAGCCTCAATGAGCAGTTCTTC.

In DNA form, the CDR3 reads TGTGCCACCAGTGCGGCGGGGTTAGGCGAGCAGTACTTC. This translates into CATSAAGLGEQYF. The chain uses TRBV24-1 and TRBJ2-7; tentative D call: TRBD2 (6 bases). The CDR3 is made up of 13 amino acids. V was clipped by 5 bases and J by 6 bases, with 13 bases between them. From germline, CDR1 is KGHDR and CDR2 SFDVKD.

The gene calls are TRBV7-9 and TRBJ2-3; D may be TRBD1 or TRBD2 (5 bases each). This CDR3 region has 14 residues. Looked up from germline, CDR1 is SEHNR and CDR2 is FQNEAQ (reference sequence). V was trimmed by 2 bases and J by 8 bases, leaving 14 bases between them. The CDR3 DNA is TGTGCCAGCAGCTTATCTGGCGCTGGGGGTACGCAGTATTTT. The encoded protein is CASSLSGAGGTQYF.

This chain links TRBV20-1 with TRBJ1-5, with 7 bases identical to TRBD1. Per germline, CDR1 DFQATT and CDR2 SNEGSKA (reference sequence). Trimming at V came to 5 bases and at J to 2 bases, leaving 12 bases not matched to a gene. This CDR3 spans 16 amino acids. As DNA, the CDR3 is TGCAGTGCTCTAGACAGGGCAAGAAAGGGCAATCAGCCCCAGCATTTT. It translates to CSALDRARKGNQPQHF.

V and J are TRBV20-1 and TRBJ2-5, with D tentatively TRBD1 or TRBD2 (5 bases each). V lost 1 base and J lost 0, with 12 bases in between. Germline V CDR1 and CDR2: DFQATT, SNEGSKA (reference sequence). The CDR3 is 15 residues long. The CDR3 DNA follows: TGCAGTGCTAGAGGGGACGGTTGGTACCAAGAGACCCAGTACTTC. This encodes CSARGDGWYQETQYF.

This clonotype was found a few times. The CDR3 DNA reads TGTGCCAGCTTTGACAGCGGACGTGGAGGCTACACCTTC. Protein product: CASFDSGRGGYTF. The chain links TRBV6-5 to TRBJ1-2; D perhaps matches TRBD1 (5 bases). In germline, CDR1 is MNHEY, CDR2 SVGAGI. The CDR3 length is 13 residues. The V and J ends lost 8 bases and 8 bases respectively, with 18 bases between them.

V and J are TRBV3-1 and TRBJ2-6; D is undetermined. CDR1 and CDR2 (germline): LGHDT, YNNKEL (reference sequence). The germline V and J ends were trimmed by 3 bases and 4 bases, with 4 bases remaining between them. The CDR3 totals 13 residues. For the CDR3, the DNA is TGTGCCAGCAGCCAGCCCGGGGCCAACGTCCTGACTTTC. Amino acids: CASSQPGANVLTF.

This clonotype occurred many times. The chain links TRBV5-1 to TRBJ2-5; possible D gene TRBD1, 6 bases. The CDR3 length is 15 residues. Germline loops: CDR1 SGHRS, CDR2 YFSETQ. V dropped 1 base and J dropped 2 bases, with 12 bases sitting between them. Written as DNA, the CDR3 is TGCGCCAGCAGCTTGCTTGGACAGAGACAAGAGACCCAGTACTTC. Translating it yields CASSLLGQRQETQYF.

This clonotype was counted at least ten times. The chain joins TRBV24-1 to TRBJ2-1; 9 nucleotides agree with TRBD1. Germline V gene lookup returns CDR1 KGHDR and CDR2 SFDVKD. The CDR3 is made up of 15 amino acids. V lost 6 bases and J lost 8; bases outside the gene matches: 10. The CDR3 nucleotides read TGTGCCACCAGTCAGGGACAGGGACCCCTCGATGAGCAGTTCTTC. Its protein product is CATSQGQGPLDEQFF.

For the CDR3, the DNA is TGCAGTGCTTACCCACTAGCGGTAAACACCGGGGAGCTGTTTTTT. Protein: CSAYPLAVNTGELFF. V is TRBV20-1 and J is TRBJ2-2, with TRBD2 identical over 8 bases. V shed 5 bases, J shed 2 bases, and the junction held 7 bases outside the gene matches. CDR3 size: 15 residues. Germline CDR1 and CDR2: DFQATT and SNEGSKA (reference sequence).

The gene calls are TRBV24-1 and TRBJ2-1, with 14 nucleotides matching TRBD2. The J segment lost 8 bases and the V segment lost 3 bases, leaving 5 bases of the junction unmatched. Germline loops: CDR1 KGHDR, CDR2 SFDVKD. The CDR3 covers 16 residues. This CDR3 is CATSDTTSGRGYEQFF. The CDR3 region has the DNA TGTGCCACCAGTGATACGACTAGCGGGAGGGGCTATGAGCAGTTCTTC.

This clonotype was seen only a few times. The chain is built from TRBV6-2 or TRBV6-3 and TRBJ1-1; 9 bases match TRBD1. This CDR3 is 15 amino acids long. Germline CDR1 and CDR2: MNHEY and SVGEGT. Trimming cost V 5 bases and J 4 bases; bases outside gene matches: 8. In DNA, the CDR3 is TGTGCCAGCAGTCCCTCCGGGACAGGGTTCACTGAAGCTTTCTTT. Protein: CASSPSGTGFTEAFF.

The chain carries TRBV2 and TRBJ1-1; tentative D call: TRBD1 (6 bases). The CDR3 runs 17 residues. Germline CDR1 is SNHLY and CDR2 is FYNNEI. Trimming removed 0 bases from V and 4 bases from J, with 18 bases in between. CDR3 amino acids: CASSEARGGGGITEAFF. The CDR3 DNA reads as TGTGCCAGCAGTGAAGCACGGGGAGGGGGTGGGATCACTGAAGCTTTCTTT.

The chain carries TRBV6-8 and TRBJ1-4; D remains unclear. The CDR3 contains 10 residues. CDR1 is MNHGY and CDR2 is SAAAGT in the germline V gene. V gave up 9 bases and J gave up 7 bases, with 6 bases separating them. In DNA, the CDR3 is TGTGCCAGTTTAGGTGAAAAACTGTTTTTT. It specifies CASLGEKLFF.

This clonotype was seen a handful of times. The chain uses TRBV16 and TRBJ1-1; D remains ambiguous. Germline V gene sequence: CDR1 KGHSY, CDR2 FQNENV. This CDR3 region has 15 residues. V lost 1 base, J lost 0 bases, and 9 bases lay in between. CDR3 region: CASSQFGVMNTEAFF. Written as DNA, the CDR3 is TGTGCCAGCAGCCAATTTGGAGTAATGAACACTGAAGCTTTCTTT.